This passage covers 21 T cell receptor beta chains from one sample sequenced in a study of blood T cell repertoires in COVID-19. Clones were sequenced by immunoSEQ multiplex PCR, and TCRdb holds only the in-frame ones, with some missing. The table includes some 58,000 clones, about 91% detected once. Sequenced input: peripheral blood. The receptors originated from a man aged 45-65 years with active COVID-19.

The gene calls are TRBV28 and TRBJ1-1; no clear D gene. The CDR3 runs 14 residues. Trimming shortened V by 3 bases and J by 1 base, and 9 bases separated the two germline ends. Germline assignment: CDR1 MDHEN and CDR2 SYDVKM. CDR3 loop: CASSFGVGNTEAFF. In DNA, the CDR3 is TGTGCCAGCAGTTTCGGGGTCGGGAACACTGAAGCTTTCTTT.

The chain has TRBV28 and TRBJ1-2; 11 bases match TRBD1. The germline V gene has CDR1 MDHEN and CDR2 SYDVKM. The CDR3 has 14 residues. V lost 5 bases to trimming and J lost 7 bases; unmatched junction nucleotides: 6. The CDR3 DNA follows: TGTGCCAGCAGTCCAGGACAGGGGGCAGGTGGCTACACCTTC. Translated: CASSPGQGAGGYTF.

The rearrangement links TRBV18 to TRBJ1-2, with TRBD1 as a possible D gene (5 bases). From germline, CDR1 is KGHSH and CDR2 LQKENI. The germline V and J ends were trimmed by 0 bases and 6 bases, with 14 bases remaining between them. This CDR3 contains 15 residues. The CDR3 coding sequence is TGTGCCAGCTCACCACCCGGGGGAGGGATCAATGGCTACACCTTC. Its translation: CASSPPGGGINGYTF.

The chain uses TRBV5-1 and TRBJ1-3; no definite D call. This CDR3 region has 16 residues. The germline V gene has CDR1 SGHRS and CDR2 YFSETQ. The germline V and J ends were trimmed by 0 bases and 0 bases, with 10 bases remaining between them. CDR3 region: CASSLGENNSGNTIYF. CDR3 coding DNA: TGCGCCAGCAGCTTGGGGGAGAACAACTCTGGAAACACCATATATTTT. Full variable domain (missing parts from reference TRBV5-1 and TRBJ1-3): KAGVTQTPRYLIKTRGQQVTLSCSPISGHRSVSWYQQTPGQGLQFLFEYFSETQRNKGNFPGRFSGRQFSNSRSEMNVSTLELGDSALYLCASSLGENNSGNTIYFGEGSWLTVV.

The chain combines TRBV29-1 with TRBJ1-6; 10 bases are shared with TRBD1. There are 13 residues in the CDR3. From germline, CDR1 is SQVTM and CDR2 ANQGSEA. V was clipped by 7 bases and J by 10 bases; unmatched bases: 7. CDR3 amino acids: CSAGQGNGSPLHF. In DNA, the CDR3 is TGCAGCGCGGGACAGGGGAACGGATCACCCCTCCACTTT.

The chain recombines TRBV29-1 with TRBJ1-4; TRBD1 is a possible D gene (6 bases). This CDR3 region has 14 residues. V lost 6 bases and J lost 3, with 14 bases in between. Germline CDR1 is SQVTM and CDR2 is ANQGSEA. The CDR3 DNA is TGCAGCGTGGAGTCAGGGGTCGCTAATGAAAAACTGTTTTTT. It is translated as CSVESGVANEKLFF.

The chain couples TRBV4-1 to TRBJ2-3; TRBD2 might be the D (5 bases). Deletions cut 4 bases from V and 1 base from J, with 15 bases between. This CDR3 has 16 amino acids. Germline V lookup: CDR1 MGHRA, CDR2 YSYEKL. CDR3 coding DNA: TGCGCCAGCAGCCCCGGAGGTTTAGGAGGCACAGATACGCAGTATTTT. Its translation is CASSPGGLGGTDTQYF.

This clone has more than one count but fewer than ten. The chain is built from TRBV28 and TRBJ2-7, with a weak D call TRBD2 (5 bases). The CDR3 extends over 16 amino acids. Trimming removed 4 bases at V and 2 bases at J, with 18 bases between. The germline gives CDR1 MDHEN, CDR2 SYDVKM. The CDR3 here is CASSSTSAVRAYEQYF. The CDR3 DNA reads as TGTGCCAGCAGTTCTACGTCGGCGGTGAGGGCCTACGAGCAGTACTTC. The full variable domain, with the rest looked up from reference TRBV28 and TRBJ2-7, is DVKVTQSSRYLVKRTGEKVFLECVQDMDHENMFWYRQDPGLGLRLIYFSYDVKMKEKGDIPEGYSVSREKKERFSLILESASTNQTSMYLCASSSTSAVRAYEQYFGPGTRLTVT.

A remark on this clone: The sample contains more than one DNA sequence encoding this CDR3. The genes are TRBV7-2 and TRBJ2-7; D is unclear. The germline gives CDR1 SGHTA, CDR2 FQGNSA. Trimming shortened V by 5 bases and J by 4 bases, and 6 bases separated the two germline ends. There are 11 residues in the CDR3. The CDR3 nucleotides read TGTGCCAGCAGCCTTAGATACGAGCAGTACTTC. Protein product: CASSLRYEQYF.

This clone came up once. The chain combines TRBV4-1 with TRBJ2-3; possible D gene TRBD1, 6 bases. CDR3 length equals 16 residues. Germline CDR1 MGHRA, CDR2 YSYEKL. Trimming removed 4 bases from V and 3 bases from J, with 17 bases in between. The CDR3 DNA sequence: TGCGCCAGCAGCCCGACAACAGGGAGAGAAACAGATACGCAGTATTTT. This translates into CASSPTTGRETDTQYF.

The rearrangement joins TRBV5-1 to TRBJ1-3; 9 bases align to TRBD1. Germline V gene sequence: CDR1 SGHRS, CDR2 YFSETQ. The CDR3 extends over 14 amino acids. V trimming: 4 bases; J trimming: 4 bases; junction bases outside the gene matches: 3. The DNA for the CDR3 is TGCGCCAGCAGCGGAGGGACAGGGGGAAACACCATATATTTT. This sequence encodes CASSGGTGGNTIYF.

This chain joins TRBV28 and TRBJ1-2; D is perhaps TRBD1 (6 bases). The germline V and J ends were trimmed by 1 base and 4 bases, with 13 bases remaining between them. The germline V gene has CDR1 MDHEN and CDR2 SYDVKM. The length of the CDR3 is 15 residues. CDR3 bases: TGTGCCAGCAGTTTATCCGCGACAGGTGCCTATGGCTACACCTTC. This sequence encodes CASSLSATGAYGYTF.

The gene calls are TRBV27 and TRBJ1-6; no definite D call. Per the germline V gene, CDR1 is MNHEY and CDR2 is SMNVEV (reference sequence). This CDR3 region has 14 residues. V lost 1 base, J lost 7 bases, and 8 bases lay in between. The CDR3 sequence is CASSLWPGNSPLHF. CDR3 in DNA: TGTGCCAGCAGTTTATGGCCGGGAAATTCACCCCTCCACTTT.

This sequence joins TRBV7-6 and TRBJ2-3, with D perhaps matching TRBD2 (6 bases). The CDR3 length is 18 residues. V lost 5 bases and J 6 bases, leaving 27 bases between the germline ends. In germline, CDR1 is SGHVS, CDR2 FNYEAQ. The CDR3 coding sequence is TGTGCCAGCAGCCTTACCTTATTCGGGAGTCGCGGTACGGATACGCAGTATTTT. It translates to CASSLTLFGSRGTDTQYF.

CDR3 sequence reads: CASSLTTSYEQYF. CDR3 DNA: TGCGCCAGCAGCTTGACGACTAGCTACGAGCAGTACTTC. The chain employs TRBV5-1 and TRBJ2-7; tentative D call: TRBD2 (6 bases). V shed 1 base and J shed 3 bases, with 8 bases lying between them. Germline V gives CDR1 SGHRS, CDR2 YFSETQ. The CDR3 is 13 residues long.

The count of this clone is one. This chain links TRBV5-1 with TRBJ2-3; a possible D gene is TRBD1 (5 bases). V lost 3 bases to trimming and J lost 4 bases, with 12 bases between them. This CDR3 region has 14 residues. Germline V gene data show CDR1 as SGHRS and CDR2 as YFSETQ. The CDR3 DNA sequence: TGCGCCAGCAGCTCAGGGATGCAGTCAGATACGCAGTATTTT. This codes for CASSSGMQSDTQYF. Complete variable domain (other parts from reference TRBV5-1 and TRBJ2-3): KAGVTQTPRYLIKTRGQQVTLSCSPISGHRSVSWYQQTPGQGLQFLFEYFSETQRNKGNFPGRFSGRQFSNSRSEMNVSTLELGDSALYLCASSSGMQSDTQYFGPGTRLTVL.

Worth noting for this clone: The germline gene is not matched at one end of the junction; a read error may be the cause. The rearrangement links TRBV30 to TRBJ2-7; no clear D gene. CDR3 length: 16 amino acids. The germline CDR1 and CDR2 sequences are GTSNPN and SVGIG (reference sequence). The CDR3 region has the DNA TGTGCCTGGAGTGTACAGAGTTTGGGCCTCTCCCACGAGCAGTACTTC. This translates into CAWSVQSLGLSHEQYF.

This clone was recorded only once. The chain recombines TRBV9 with TRBJ1-2; D is uncertain. Trimming pared 0 bases from V and 4 bases from J, leaving 16 bases between. The CDR3 contains 16 residues. CDR1 SGDLS and CDR2 YYNGEE come from the germline V gene. The CDR3 is CASSVGHSGSSYGYTF. The CDR3 DNA reads TGTGCCAGCAGCGTAGGACATTCAGGATCCAGCTATGGCTACACCTTC.

The chain employs TRBV10-3 and TRBJ2-7; no clear D gene. V was clipped by 8 bases and J by 2 bases, with 10 bases between them. CDR3 length: 12 residues. The germline gives CDR1 ENHRY, CDR2 SYGVKD. Written as DNA, the CDR3 is TGTGCCATCCGACTTACTCCCTACGAGCAGTACTTC. Protein: CAIRLTPYEQYF.

The chain is built from TRBV7-3 and TRBJ1-3, with D perhaps matching TRBD1 (5 bases). This CDR3 is 16 amino acids long. The V end lost 4 bases, the J end lost 4 bases, and 17 bases lay between the germline ends. Germline CDR1 and CDR2: SGHTA and FQGTGA. The CDR3 sequence: CASSYFQGTSGNTIYF. In DNA, the CDR3 is TGTGCCAGCAGCTACTTCCAGGGAACTTCAGGAAACACCATATATTTT.

This clone was observed a few times. The V and J genes are TRBV4-1 and TRBJ1-6; a possible D gene is TRBD1 (6 bases). The CDR3 has 15 residues. V lost 1 base to trimming and J lost 7 bases, with 11 bases between them. CDR1 is MGHRA, CDR2 YSYEKL, per germline. The CDR3 bases are TGCGCCAGCAGCCAAGGTAGACAGGCGAATTCACCCCTCCACTTT. It is translated as CASSQGRQANSPLHF.